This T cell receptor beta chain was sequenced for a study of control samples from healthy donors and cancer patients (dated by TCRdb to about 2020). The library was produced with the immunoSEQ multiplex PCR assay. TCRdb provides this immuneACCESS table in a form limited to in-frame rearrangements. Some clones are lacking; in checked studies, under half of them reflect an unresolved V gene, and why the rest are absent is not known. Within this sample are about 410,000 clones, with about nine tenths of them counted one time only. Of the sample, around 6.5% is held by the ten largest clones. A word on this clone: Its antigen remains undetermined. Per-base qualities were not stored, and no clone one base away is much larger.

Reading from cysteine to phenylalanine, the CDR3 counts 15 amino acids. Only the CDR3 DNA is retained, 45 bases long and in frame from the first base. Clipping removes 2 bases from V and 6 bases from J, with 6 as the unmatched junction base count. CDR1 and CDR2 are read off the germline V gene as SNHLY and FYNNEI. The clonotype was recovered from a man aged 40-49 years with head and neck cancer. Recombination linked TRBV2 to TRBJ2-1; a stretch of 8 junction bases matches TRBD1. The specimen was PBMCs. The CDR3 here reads CASSELAGGLNEQFF. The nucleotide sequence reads TGTGCCAGCAGTGAACTGGCAGGGGGCCTCAATGAGCAGTTCTTC. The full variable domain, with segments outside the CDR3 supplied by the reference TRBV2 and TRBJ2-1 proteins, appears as EPEVTQTPSHQVTQMGQEVILRCVPISNHLYFYWYRQILGQKVEFLVSFYNNEISEKSEIFDDQFSVERPDGSNFTLKIRSTKLEDSAMYFCASSELAGGLNEQFFGPGTRLTVL.